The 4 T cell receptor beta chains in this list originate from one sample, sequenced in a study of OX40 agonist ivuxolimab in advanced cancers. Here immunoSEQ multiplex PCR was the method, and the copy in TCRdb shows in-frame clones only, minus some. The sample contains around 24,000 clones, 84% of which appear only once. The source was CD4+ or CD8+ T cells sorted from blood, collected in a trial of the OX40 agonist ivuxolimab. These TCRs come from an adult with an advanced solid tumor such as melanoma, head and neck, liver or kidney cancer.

CDR3 coding DNA: TGTGCCAGCAGCTTAGATCTTGGGAGCTCTGGAAACACCATATATTTT. As protein: CASSLDLGSSGNTIYF. The chain recombines TRBV11-3 with TRBJ1-3, with D unclear. The CDR3 extends over 16 amino acids. CDR1 SGHNT and CDR2 YENEEA come from the germline V gene. Trimming pared 0 bases from V and 0 bases from J, leaving 9 bases between.

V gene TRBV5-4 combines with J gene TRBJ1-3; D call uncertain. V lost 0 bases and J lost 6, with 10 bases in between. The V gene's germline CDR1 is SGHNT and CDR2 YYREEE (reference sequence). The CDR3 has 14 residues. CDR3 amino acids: CASSLGGNVNTIYF. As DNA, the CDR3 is TGTGCCAGCAGCTTGGGTGGTAACGTAAACACCATATATTTT.

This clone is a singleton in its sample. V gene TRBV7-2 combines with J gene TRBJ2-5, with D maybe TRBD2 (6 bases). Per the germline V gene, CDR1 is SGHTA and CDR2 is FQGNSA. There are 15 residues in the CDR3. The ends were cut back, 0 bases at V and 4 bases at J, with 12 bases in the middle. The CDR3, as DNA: TGTGCCAGCAGCTTAGCCCGGGGGATGGGAGAGACCCAGTACTTC. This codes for CASSLARGMGETQYF. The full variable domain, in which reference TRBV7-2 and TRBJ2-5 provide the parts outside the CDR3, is GAGVSQSPSNKVTEKGKDVELRCDPISGHTALYWYRQSLGQGLEFLIYFQGNSAPDKSGLPSDRFSAERTGGSVSTLTIQRTQQEDSAVYLCASSLARGMGETQYFGPGTRLLVL.

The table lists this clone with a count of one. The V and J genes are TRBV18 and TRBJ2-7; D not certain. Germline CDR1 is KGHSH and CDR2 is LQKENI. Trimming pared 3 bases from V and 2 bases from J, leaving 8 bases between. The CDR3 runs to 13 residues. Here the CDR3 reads CASSPPETYEQYF. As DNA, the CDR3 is TGTGCCAGCTCACCCCCCGAAACCTACGAGCAGTACTTC.